This entry is about one T cell receptor beta chain. Participants spanned ages about 18 to 100 years and resided in fewer than 30 US areas. Only in-frame clones appear in the TCRdb table, and some are missing; sequencing was by immunoSEQ multiplex PCR. The sample lists 210,000 or so clones, 80% to 90% seen once, with more than 3% in the top ten. This specimen comes from a study of blood T cell repertoires in COVID-19. Germline loops: CDR1 LGHDT, CDR2 YNNKEL (reference sequence). Trimming removed 3 bases from V and 7 bases from J; junction bases left unmatched: 7. The CDR3 extends over 17 amino acids. The rearrangement uses TRBV3-1 (or the pseudogene TRBV3-2) and TRBJ2-2; 14 bases line up with TRBD2. Material: PBMCs or T cells enriched from blood (not recorded which). The receptor was derived from a woman aged 25 to 39 who had been exposed to COVID-19. The CDR3 sequence is CASSQVGTSGSVGELFF. CDR3 coding DNA: TGTGCCAGCAGCCAGGTCGGGACTAGCGGGAGCGTCGGGGAGCTGTTTTTT.